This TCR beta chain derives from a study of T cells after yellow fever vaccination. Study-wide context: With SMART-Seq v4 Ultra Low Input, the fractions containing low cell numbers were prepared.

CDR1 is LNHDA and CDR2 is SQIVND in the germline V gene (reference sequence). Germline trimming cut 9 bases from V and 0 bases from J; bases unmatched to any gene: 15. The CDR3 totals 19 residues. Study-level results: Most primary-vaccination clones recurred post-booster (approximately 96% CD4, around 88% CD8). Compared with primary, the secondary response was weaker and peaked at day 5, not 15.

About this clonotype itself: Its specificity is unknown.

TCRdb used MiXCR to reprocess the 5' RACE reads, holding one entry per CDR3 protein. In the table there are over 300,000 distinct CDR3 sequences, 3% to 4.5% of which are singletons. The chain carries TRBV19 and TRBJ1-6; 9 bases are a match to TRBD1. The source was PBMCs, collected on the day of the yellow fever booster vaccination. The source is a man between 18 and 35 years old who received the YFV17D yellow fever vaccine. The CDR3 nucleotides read TGTGCCAGCAAGTCCACCTCGACAGGGGGAAGCTCCTATAATTCACCCCTCCACTTT. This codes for CASKSTSTGGSSYNSPLHF. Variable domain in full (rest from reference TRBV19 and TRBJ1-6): DGGITQSPKYLFRKEGQNVTLSCEQNLNHDAMYWYRQDPGQGLRLIYYSQIVNDFQKGDIAEGYSVSREKKESFPLTVTSAQKNPTAFYLCASKSTSTGGSSYNSPLHFGNGTRLTVT.